This is a list of T cell receptor beta chains from one sample in a study of blood T cell repertoires in COVID-19. Clones were sequenced by immunoSEQ multiplex PCR, and TCRdb holds only the in-frame ones, with some missing. The data contain roughly 260,000 clones, about 91% of them seen just once; the ten biggest clones take up 2% to 3%. Sample: peripheral blood. The origin of the receptors is a person under 30 with COVID-19, enrolled during active disease. CDR3s include the opening cysteine and the closing phenylalanine or tryptophan. The D gene is left open where the match is weak. Clone size is given for some rows only: seen once, a few or many times, or a class if the clone is expanded.

TRBJ2-7	TRBV6-1	.	.	TGTGCCAGCAGTGAACGGTGGACTTCCTCCTACGAGCAGTACTTC	CASSERWTSSYEQYF
TRBJ2-7	TRBV9	.	.	TGTGCCAGCAGCGTAGGCCAGGGGGGTTACGAGCAGTACTTC	CASSVGQGGYEQYF
TRBJ1-5	TRBV24-1	.	.	TGTGCCACCAGTGATTCCCATCCCAATCAGCCCCAGCATTTT	CATSDSHPNQPQHF
TRBJ2-1	TRBV27	.	.	TGTGCCAGCAGAAAGCCCTGGGGCAATCGGGATGAGCAGTTCTTC	CASRKPWGNRDEQFF
TRBJ2-3	TRBV9	TRBD2	once	TGTGCCAGCAGCGTGTCTAGCGGGAGAGGGGCCACAGATACGCAGTATTTT	CASSVSSGRGATDTQYF
TRBJ1-1	TRBV10-1	.	once	TGCGCCAGCAGTGAGTCCCAGGGATCCACTGATGCTTTCTTT	CASSESQGSTDAFF
TRBJ1-5	TRBV27	TRBD1	.	TGTGCCAGCAGTTTGGACAGGGGTTATCAGCCCCAGCATTTT	CASSLDRGYQPQHF
TRBJ1-2	TRBV12-3/TRBV12-4	.	.	TGTGCCAGCAGTTCCCAGGGATCCTATGGCTACACCTTC	CASSSQGSYGYTF
TRBJ2-1	TRBV14	TRBD2	.	TGTGCCAGCAGCCGGCCCCTCCGGGAGGGCCTATCGGGCCATGAGCAGTTCTTC	CASSRPLREGLSGHEQFF
TRBJ1-2	TRBV4-2	.	.	TGTGCCAGCAGCCAAGAAGGGGGCTATGGCTACACCTTC	CASSQEGGYGYTF
TRBJ1-5	TRBV2	.	.	TGTGCCAGCGCGAAATACTACTTCCAGGGTCCCGTCTACAGCAATCAGCCCCAGCATTTT	CASAKYYFQGPVYSNQPQHF
TRBJ2-1	TRBV7-9	TRBD2	few	TGTGCCAGCAGCTTAGCACGGGAGGGCCAAAATGAGCAGTTCTTC	CASSLAREGQNEQFF
TRBJ1-2	TRBV24-1	.	once	TGTGCCACCAGATCCAGGGATTACTATGGCTACACCTTC	CATRSRDYYGYTF
TRBJ1-4	TRBV5-1	.	.	TGCGCCAGCAGCTTGGTAGAAGAAACCGAAAAACTGTTTTTT	CASSLVEETEKLFF
TRBJ2-2	TRBV5-3	TRBD1	.	TGTGCCAGGACAGGGACAGGTCATATCACCGGGGAGCTGTTTTTT	CARTGTGHITGELFF
TRBJ1-4	TRBV28	TRBD1	.	TGTGCCAGCAGTTGGACAGGAGCTAATGAAAAACTGTTTTTT	CASSWTGANEKLFF
TRBJ2-7	TRBV3-1/TRBV3-2	.	.	TGTGCCAGCAGCCCTACTTTCTCCTACGAGCAGTACTTC	CASSPTFSYEQYF
TRBJ1-5	TRBV10-2	.	.	TGCGCCAGCAGTGGTGGAGTTGGACAGCCCCAGCATTTT	CASSGGVGQPQHF
TRBJ1-3	TRBV6-6	.	once	TGTGCCAGCAGTTACTTCGCAGGCTCTGGAAACACCATATATTTT	CASSYFAGSGNTIYF
TRBJ1-3	TRBV19	TRBD1	.	TGTGCCTCACGCACGACAGGGAATGGAAACACCATATATTTT	CASRTTGNGNTIYF
TRBJ1-2	TRBV7-9	TRBD1	.	TGTGCCAGCAGCGTGGGACAGAGCCCCTATGGCTACACCTTC	CASSVGQSPYGYTF
TRBJ1-3	TRBV2	TRBD1	.	TGTGCCAGCAGTGGGACAGGGGGATCTGGAAACACCATATATTTT	CASSGTGGSGNTIYF
TRBJ2-5	TRBV24-1	.	.	TGTGCCACCAGCGTTCCAGGGGCCCAAGAGACCCAGTACTTC	CATSVPGAQETQYF
TRBJ2-7	TRBV27	TRBD2	once	TGTGCCTCCCAACCTCCCCGACTAGCGGGAGGACCCTACGAGCAGTACTTC	CASQPPRLAGGPYEQYF
TRBJ1-2	TRBV27	TRBD1	.	TGTGCCAGCAGTGAGCGGACAGGGGCCGGCTACACCTTC	CASSERTGAGYTF
TRBJ1-2	TRBV29-1	.	few	TGCAGCGTTTCACAGGGCTCTAACTATGGCTACACCTTC	CSVSQGSNYGYTF
TRBJ2-1	TRBV7-6	TRBD2	.	TGTGCCAGCAGCTCACGTGGGACTAGCGGAGTAAGCGATGAGCAGTTCTTC	CASSSRGTSGVSDEQFF
TRBJ1-4	TRBV7-6	TRBD1	.	TGTGCCAGCAGCCCCCTCGACAGGGTTTCTGAAAAACTGTTTTTT	CASSPLDRVSEKLFF
TRBJ1-6	TRBV5-1	TRBD1	.	TGCGCCAGCAGCACGGGGACAGTTAATTCACCCCTCCACTTT	CASSTGTVNSPLHF
TRBJ1-2	TRBV28	.	once	TGTGCCAGCAGTTTAGAACAGATTCTCAACTATGGCTACACCTTC	CASSLEQILNYGYTF
TRBJ1-3	TRBV5-6	.	.	TGTGCCAGCAGCTTCGGGTCCTCTGGAAACACCATATATTTT	CASSFGSSGNTIYF
TRBJ2-5	TRBV7-2	.	once	TGTGCCAGCAGCTTAGGCGGTCCCCGGGAGACCCAGTACTTC	CASSLGGPRETQYF
TRBJ2-7	TRBV11-2	TRBD1	.	TGTGCCAGCAGCTTAGATCTCGGGACAGGAGGCTACGAGCAGTACTTC	CASSLDLGTGGYEQYF
TRBJ1-1	TRBV6-5	.	.	TGTGCCAGCAGCTACCTCGGGGGGAGTACTGAAGCTTTCTTT	CASSYLGGSTEAFF
TRBJ2-7	TRBV5-1	TRBD1	.	TGCGCCAGCAGCTTCCCGGGACAGGGCTACGAGCAGTACTTC	CASSFPGQGYEQYF
TRBJ1-2	TRBV28	.	.	TGTGCCAGCCGCACGGTCCATAACTATGGCTACACCTTC	CASRTVHNYGYTF
TRBJ2-7	TRBV4-1	TRBD1	.	TGCGCCAGCAGCCAGGGGACAGGGATAGAGCAGTACTTC	CASSQGTGIEQYF
TRBJ1-1	TRBV6-8	.	.	TGTGCCAGCACCGAGACATACCGTATGACTGAAGCTTTCTTT	CASTETYRMTEAFF
TRBJ2-2	TRBV10-3	.	.	TGTGCCATCAGTGAGTTGGTAGCGGAGTACACCGGGGAGCTGTTTTTT	CAISELVAEYTGELFF
TRBJ2-2	TRBV20-1	TRBD1	.	TGCAGTGCTAGTGGGACAGAGAACACCGGGGAGCTGTTTTTT	CSASGTENTGELFF
TRBJ2-5	TRBV11-2	.	.	TGTGCCAGCAGCTTATTTACCGGAGTAATGGAGACCCAGTACTTC	CASSLFTGVMETQYF
TRBJ2-1	TRBV5-6	.	once	TGTGCCAGCAGCTCCTACAGGAATGAGCAGTTCTTC	CASSSYRNEQFF
TRBJ2-7	TRBV25-1	TRBD1	.	TGTGCCAGCAGTGACCTCCGACAGGGTACCTACGAGCAGTACTTC	CASSDLRQGTYEQYF
TRBJ1-5	TRBV6-1	.	.	TGTGCCAGCAGTGAGTCCGGCGCTGCGGGTTCGCCCCAGCATTTT	CASSESGAAGSPQHF
TRBJ2-7	TRBV27	.	few	TGTGCCAGCAGTTTATTAACAGGGACCTACGAGCAGTACTTC	CASSLLTGTYEQYF
TRBJ2-7	TRBV5-6	.	.	TGTGCCAGCAGCACTGGAGGACCCTACGAGCAGTACTTC	CASSTGGPYEQYF
TRBJ2-7	TRBV30	TRBD1	.	TGTGCCTGGACACAGGGGTGGGGCTACGAGCAGTACTTC	CAWTQGWGYEQYF
TRBJ1-4	TRBV4-3	.	.	TGCGCCAGCAGCCAAGAGGGGCAGTTTGAAAAACTGTTTTTT	CASSQEGQFEKLFF
TRBJ2-5	TRBV7-9	TRBD1	.	TGTGCCAGCAGCTTTGGACAGGGGTTCGGAGATGAGGAGACCCAGTACTTC	CASSFGQGFGDEETQYF
TRBJ2-5	TRBV5-4	TRBD2	.	TGTGCCAGCAGCTTGCGAATTAGCGGGGAAGAGACCCAGTACTTC	CASSLRISGEETQYF
TRBJ2-7	TRBV28	.	.	TGTGCCAGCAGTCGTCGGACTGGACCTACGAACTCCTACGAGCAGTACTTC	CASSRRTGPTNSYEQYF
TRBJ2-3	TRBV11-2	TRBD1	.	TGTGCCAGCAGCTCTGGGACAGGGTTTTTCACAGATACGCAGTATTTT	CASSSGTGFFTDTQYF
TRBJ2-2	TRBV24-1	.	.	TGTGCCACCAGTCTAGCCGGGGAGCTGTTTTTT	CATSLAGELFF
TRBJ2-1	TRBV24-1	.	.	TGTGCCACCAGTGACACAGGGACGAATGAGCAGTTCTTC	CATSDTGTNEQFF